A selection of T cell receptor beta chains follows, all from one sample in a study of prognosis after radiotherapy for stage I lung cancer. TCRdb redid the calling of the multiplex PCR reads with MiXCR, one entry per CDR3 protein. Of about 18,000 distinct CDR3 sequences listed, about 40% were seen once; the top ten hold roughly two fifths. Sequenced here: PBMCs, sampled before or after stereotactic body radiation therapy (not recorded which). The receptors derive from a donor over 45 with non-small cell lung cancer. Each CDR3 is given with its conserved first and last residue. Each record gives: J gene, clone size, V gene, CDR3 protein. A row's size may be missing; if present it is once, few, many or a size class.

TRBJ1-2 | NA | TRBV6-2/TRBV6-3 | CASSESSGRGHGYTF
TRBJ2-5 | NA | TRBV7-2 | CASSLFSARPEETQYF
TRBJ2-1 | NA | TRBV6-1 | CASSTGIASSHNEQLF
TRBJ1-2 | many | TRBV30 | CASKSGRANYGYTF
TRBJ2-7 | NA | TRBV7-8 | CASSLGQVCSYEQYF
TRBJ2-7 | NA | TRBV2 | CASSEDISGQDLTYEQYF
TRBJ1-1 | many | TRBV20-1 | CSARDHQGLRRAFF
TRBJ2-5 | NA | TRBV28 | CSSSTGTETGTQYF
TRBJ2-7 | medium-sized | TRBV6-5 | CASSYRKDIQGHEQYF
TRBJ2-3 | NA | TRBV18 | CASSPIGQAIKPSTDTQYF
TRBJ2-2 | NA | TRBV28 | CASSSYSGTNTGDLFF
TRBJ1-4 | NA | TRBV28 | CASSSGQGTGKLFF
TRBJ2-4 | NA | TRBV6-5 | CASSSGASGLAKNIQYF
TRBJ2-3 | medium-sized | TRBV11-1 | CASSLREVVDTQYF
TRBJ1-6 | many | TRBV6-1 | CASTGSYNSPLHF
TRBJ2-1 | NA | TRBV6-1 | CASRTPQLDNEQFF
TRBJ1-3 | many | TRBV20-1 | CSARDSLLGNTIYF
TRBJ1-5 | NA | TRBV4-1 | CASSHPDREGNQPQHF
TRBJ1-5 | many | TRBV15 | CATGQIHSNQPQHF
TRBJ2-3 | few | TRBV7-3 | CASSFSAPDTQYF